A selection of T cell receptor beta chains follows, all from one sample in a study of T-cell memory formation after mild COVID-19. TCRdb itself ran the 5' RACE reads through MiXCR, one entry per CDR3 protein. The sample contains under 150,000 distinct CDR3 sequences, 20% to 25% of which appear only once. Sequencing was done on a sample of PBMCs or a T cell subset sorted from them (not recorded which). These TCRs come from a man in his late teens or twenties who had mild COVID-19 (a few samples of this study predate the infection). Cell type and time point are not known. Each CDR3 is given with its conserved first and last residue. A D gene is named only where the DNA matches it firmly. Clone size is stated in some rows and not others, as once, few, many or a class when expanded.

V	J	D	size	CDR3	DNA
TRBV7-8	TRBJ2-5	TRBD1	few	CASRPNRGEQETQYF	TGTGCCAGCAGACCCAACAGGGGCGAACAAGAGACCCAGTACTTC
TRBV7-3	TRBJ2-2	TRBD1	few	CASSSEGRTGAGGELFF	TGTGCCAGCAGCTCCGAGGGCAGGACAGGGGCTGGCGGGGAGCTGTTTTTT
TRBV2	TRBJ1-5	-	few	CASSDGQGHQPQHF	TGTGCCAGCAGTGATGGGCAGGGGCATCAGCCCCAGCATTTT
TRBV19	TRBJ2-2	-	-	CASSIPTGLGGELFF	TGTGCCAGTAGTATTCCGACAGGACTTGGCGGGGAGCTGTTTTTT
TRBV28	TRBJ1-4	TRBD1	few	CASTHSTGGIEGEKLFF	TGTGCCAGCACCCACTCAACAGGGGGCATTGAAGGTGAAAAACTGTTTTTT
TRBV9	TRBJ1-5	-	few	CASSVDEGFGNQPQHF	TGTGCCAGCAGCGTAGACGAAGGGTTTGGCAATCAGCCCCAGCATTTT
TRBV7-3	TRBJ2-1	-	few	CASSLGPQSNEQFF	TGTGCCAGCAGCTTAGGACCCCAGTCCAATGAGCAGTTCTTC
TRBV4-2	TRBJ2-3	-	few	CASSQFPGEADTQYF	TGTGCCAGCAGCCAATTCCCCGGGGAGGCAGATACGCAGTATTTT
TRBV7-2	TRBJ1-2	-	-	CASSFQAGRYGYTF	TGTGCCAGCAGCTTTCAGGCAGGGCGCTATGGCTACACCTTC
TRBV5-1	TRBJ2-3	TRBD1	few	CASSPRKGATADTQYF	TGCGCCAGCAGCCCGCGGAAGGGGGCCACCGCAGATACGCAGTATTTT
TRBV4-1	TRBJ1-1	-	-	CASSPHMTNTEAFF	TGCGCCAGCAGCCCCCACATGACTAACACTGAAGCTTTCTTT
TRBV7-2	TRBJ2-1	-	-	CASSLASRPVPGYNEQFF	TGTGCCAGCAGCTTAGCCAGCCGTCCGGTCCCCGGGTACAATGAGCAGTTCTTC
TRBV4-2	TRBJ1-6	-	-	CASSQESSWRDSPLHF	TGTGCCAGCAGCCAAGAGTCGAGTTGGAGGGACTCACCCCTCCACTTT
TRBV6-2/TRBV6-3	TRBJ2-3	-	-	CASSYYRSTDTQYF	TGTGCCAGCAGTTATTACAGGTCCACAGATACGCAGTATTTT
TRBV29-1	TRBJ2-3	-	-	CSAEQGTDTQYF	TGCAGCGCGGAACAGGGAACAGATACGCAGTATTTT
TRBV7-6	TRBJ2-1	-	-	CASSPGGPYNEQFF	TGTGCCAGCAGCCCTGGGGGTCCCTACAATGAGCAGTTCTTC
TRBV20-1	TRBJ2-5	TRBD2	many	CSARVGRVTETQYF	TGCAGTGCTAGAGTTGGGAGGGTCACAGAGACCCAGTACTTC
TRBV6-2/TRBV6-3	TRBJ2-2	-	-	CASKIETGELFF	TGTGCCAGCAAGATAGAGACCGGGGAGCTGTTTTTT
TRBV3-1	TRBJ2-1	TRBD2	few	CASSQVAGEQFF	TGTGCCAGCAGCCAAGTAGCGGGTGAGCAGTTCTTC
TRBV5-1	TRBJ1-1	-	few	CASSFWSGGEAFF	TGCGCCAGCAGCTTCTGGTCGGGGGGTGAAGCTTTCTTT
TRBV27	TRBJ1-1	-	-	CASSWTADAEAFF	TGTGCCAGCAGTTGGACAGCGGACGCTGAAGCTTTCTTT
TRBV6-5	TRBJ1-4	TRBD1	few	CASSSTTGLNEKLFF	TGTGCCAGCAGTTCCACGACAGGGCTTAATGAAAAACTGTTTTTT
TRBV27	TRBJ2-5	-	few	CASSLSLIALTGGETQYF	TGTGCCAGCAGTTTATCCCTCATAGCCTTGACAGGAGGGGAGACCCAGTACTTC
TRBV6-2/TRBV6-3	TRBJ2-2	TRBD1	-	CASTPLGWDRVGGELFF	TGTGCCAGCACCCCCCTAGGATGGGACAGGGTTGGCGGGGAGCTGTTTTTT
TRBV6-5	TRBJ2-5	-	few	CATHPTSPATQTQYF	TGTGCCACCCATCCCACGTCGCCGGCGACACAGACCCAGTACTTC
TRBV6-2/TRBV6-3	TRBJ2-6	TRBD1	-	CASSWTGGSGANVLTF	TGTGCCAGCAGTTGGACAGGGGGCTCTGGGGCCAACGTCCTGACTTTC
TRBV2	TRBJ2-1	-	few	CASSVPRSAHEQFF	TGTGCCAGCAGTGTCCCCCGATCGGCCCATGAGCAGTTCTTC
TRBV11-2	TRBJ1-2	-	-	CASSLGGDLWYGYTF	TGTGCCAGCAGCTTAGGGGGGGATCTTTGGTATGGCTACACCTTC
TRBV12-3/TRBV12-4	TRBJ1-3	-	-	CAISVWTGNTIYF	TGTGCCATCTCCGTGTGGACTGGAAACACCATATATTTT
TRBV18	TRBJ2-1	TRBD2	few	CASSPGTTSYNEQFF	TGTGCCAGCTCACCAGGGACTACATCCTACAATGAGCAGTTCTTC
TRBV6-2/TRBV6-3	TRBJ2-3	TRBD2	-	CASRLAGGRPDTQYF	TGTGCCAGCAGGTTAGCGGGGGGGCGCCCAGATACGCAGTATTTT
TRBV6-2/TRBV6-3	TRBJ2-1	-	few	CASSPKGNNEQFF	TGTGCCAGCAGTCCCAAGGGGAACAATGAGCAGTTCTTC
TRBV5-5	TRBJ2-1	-	-	CASSPTIVSSSSYNEQFF	TGTGCCAGCAGCCCAACGATTGTCTCATCGAGCTCCTACAATGAGCAGTTCTTC
TRBV4-1	TRBJ1-1	-	-	CASSQDYWGDTEAFF	TGCGCCAGCAGCCAAGATTACTGGGGTGACACTGAAGCTTTCTTT
TRBV5-1	TRBJ1-1	TRBD1	few	CASSLYQGGMNTEAFF	TGCGCCAGCAGCTTGTACCAGGGGGGCATGAACACTGAAGCTTTCTTT
TRBV28	TRBJ1-3	-	-	CASSFLGNTIYF	TGTGCCAGCAGTTTCTTGGGAAACACCATATATTTT
TRBV20-1	TRBJ2-7	-	-	CSARIRDNPYEQYF	TGCAGTGCTAGGATCCGGGACAATCCATACGAGCAGTACTTC
TRBV9	TRBJ2-3	TRBD2	-	CASSRSGGELDTQYF	TGTGCCAGCAGTCGTAGCGGGGGGGAACTAGATACGCAGTATTTT